This T cell receptor (beta chain) emerged from a study of T cell repertoires in cytomegalovirus infection. Study overall: The public TCR beta signatures pointed to both CMV infection and matching HLA type.

The CDR3 spans 15 residues. The J segment lost 3 bases and the V segment lost 6 bases, leaving 7 bases of the junction unmatched. MiXCR was run by TCRdb on the reads, yielding one entry per CDR3 protein. The top ten clones hold approximately 11% of a sample with 150,000 to 190,000 distinct CDR3 sequences, around 24% of them seen once. The sequence was collected from a human donor in good health (CMV status not recorded). Some clones in this sample may be carry-over from other donors' samples. V usage is TRBV12-3 or TRBV12-4 and J usage is TRBJ2-2; TRBD2 agrees at 7 bases. The sequencing input was PBMCs. This chain's CDR3 is CASSPSSGYTGELFF. The CDR3 nucleotides read TGTGCCAGCAGCCCTTCTAGCGGCTACACCGGGGAGCTGTTTTTT.